One T cell receptor beta chain is described in this entry. In the PCR, 60 Vbeta and 13 Jbeta primers were used. Using immunoSEQ multiplex PCR, the repertoire was profiled, and TCRdb retains in-frame clones only, with some absent. Of fewer than 200,000 clones detected, approximately 85% appear once; the ten largest clones hold around 2.5%. This entry comes from a study of cytomegalovirus exposure and HLA in healthy donors. For the study at large: Of all 400 or so donors who were genotyped, roughly 83% belonged to the Caucasian-associated ancestry cluster.

Trimming removed 3 bases at V and 5 bases at J, with 15 bases between. The CDR3 length is 15 residues. CDR1 and CDR2 from the germline V gene are KGHSH and LQKENI. This receptor was taken from a man aged 25 to 40 in good health and CMV-seropositive. Sequenced: PBMCs. The chain employs TRBV18 and TRBJ2-3; D is unresolved. CDR3 region: CASSPERTSKDTQYF. The CDR3, as DNA: TGTGCCAGCTCACCCGAGCGAACGTCCAAAGATACGCAGTATTTT.